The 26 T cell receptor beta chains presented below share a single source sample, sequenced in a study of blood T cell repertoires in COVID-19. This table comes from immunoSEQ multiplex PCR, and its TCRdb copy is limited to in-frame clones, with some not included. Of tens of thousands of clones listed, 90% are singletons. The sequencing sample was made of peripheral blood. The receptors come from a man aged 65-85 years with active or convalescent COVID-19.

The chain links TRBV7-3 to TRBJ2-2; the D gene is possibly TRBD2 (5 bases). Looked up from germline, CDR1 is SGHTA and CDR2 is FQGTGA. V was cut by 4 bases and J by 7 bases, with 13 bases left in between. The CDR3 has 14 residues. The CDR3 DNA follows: TGTGCCAGCAGCTATCAAGAGGGTTTCGGGGAGCTGTTTTTT. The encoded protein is CASSYQEGFGELFF.

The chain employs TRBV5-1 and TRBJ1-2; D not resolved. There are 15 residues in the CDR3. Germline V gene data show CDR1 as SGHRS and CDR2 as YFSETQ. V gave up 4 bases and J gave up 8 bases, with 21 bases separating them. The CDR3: CASSRGSEGEEGYTF. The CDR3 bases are TGCGCCAGCAGCCGAGGGAGTGAGGGCGAGGAGGGCTACACCTTC.

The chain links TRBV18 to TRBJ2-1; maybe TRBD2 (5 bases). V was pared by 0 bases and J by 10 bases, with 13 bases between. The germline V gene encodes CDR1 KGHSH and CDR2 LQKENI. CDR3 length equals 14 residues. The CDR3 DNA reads TGTGCCAGCTCACCACCCGCCACGCGGGCAGAGCAGTTCTTC. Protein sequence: CASSPPATRAEQFF.

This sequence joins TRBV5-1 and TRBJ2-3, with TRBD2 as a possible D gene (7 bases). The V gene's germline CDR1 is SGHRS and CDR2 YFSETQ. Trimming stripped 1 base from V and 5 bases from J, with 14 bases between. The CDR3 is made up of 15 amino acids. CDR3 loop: CASSLKGGTEDTQYF. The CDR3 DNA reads TGCGCCAGCAGCTTGAAGGGGGGGACTGAAGATACGCAGTATTTT.

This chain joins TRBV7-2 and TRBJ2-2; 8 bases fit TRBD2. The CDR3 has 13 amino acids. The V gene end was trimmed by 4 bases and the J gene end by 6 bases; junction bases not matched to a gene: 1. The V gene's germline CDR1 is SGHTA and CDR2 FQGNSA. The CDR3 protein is CASSSGLAGELFF. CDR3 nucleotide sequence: TGTGCCAGCAGCTCGGGACTAGCCGGGGAGCTGTTTTTT.

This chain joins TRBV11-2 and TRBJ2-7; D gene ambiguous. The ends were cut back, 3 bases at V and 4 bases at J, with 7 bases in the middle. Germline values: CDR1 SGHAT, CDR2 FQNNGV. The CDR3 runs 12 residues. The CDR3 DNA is TGTGCCAGCAGCTTTACCCAGTACGAGCAGTACTTC. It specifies CASSFTQYEQYF.

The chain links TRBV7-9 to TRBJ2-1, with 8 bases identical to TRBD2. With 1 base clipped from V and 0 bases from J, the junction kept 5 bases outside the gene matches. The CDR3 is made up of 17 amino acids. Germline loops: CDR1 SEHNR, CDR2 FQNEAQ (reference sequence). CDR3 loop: CASSLGGLAGSYNEQFF. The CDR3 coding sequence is TGTGCCAGCAGCTTAGGGGGGCTAGCGGGCTCCTACAATGAGCAGTTCTTC.

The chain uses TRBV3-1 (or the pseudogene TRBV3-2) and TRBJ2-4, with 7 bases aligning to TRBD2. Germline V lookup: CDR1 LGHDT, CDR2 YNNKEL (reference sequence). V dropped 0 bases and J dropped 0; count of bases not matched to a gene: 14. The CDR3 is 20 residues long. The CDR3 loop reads CASSQDGSVAGELAKNIQYF. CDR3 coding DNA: TGTGCCAGCAGCCAAGATGGCTCAGTGGCGGGAGAATTAGCCAAAAACATTCAGTACTTC.

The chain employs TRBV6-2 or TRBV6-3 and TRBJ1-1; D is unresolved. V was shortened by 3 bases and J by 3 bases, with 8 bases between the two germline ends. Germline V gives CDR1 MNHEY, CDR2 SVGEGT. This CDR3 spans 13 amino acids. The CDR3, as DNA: TGTGCCAGCAGTTATACACCAGACACTGAAGCTTTCTTT. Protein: CASSYTPDTEAFF.

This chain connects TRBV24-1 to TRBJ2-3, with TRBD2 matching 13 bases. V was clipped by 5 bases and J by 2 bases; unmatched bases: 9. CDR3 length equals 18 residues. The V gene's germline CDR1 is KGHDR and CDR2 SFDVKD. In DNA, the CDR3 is TGTGCCACCAGTGCCGCATTTGGGACTAGCGGGGACACAGATACGCAGTATTTT. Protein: CATSAAFGTSGDTDTQYF.

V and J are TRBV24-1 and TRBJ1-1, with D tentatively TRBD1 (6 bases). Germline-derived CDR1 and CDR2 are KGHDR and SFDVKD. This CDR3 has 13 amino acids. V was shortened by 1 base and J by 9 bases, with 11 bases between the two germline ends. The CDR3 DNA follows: TGTGCCACCAGTGATTTTGGGGGGGCGCAAGCTTTCTTT. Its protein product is CATSDFGGAQAFF.

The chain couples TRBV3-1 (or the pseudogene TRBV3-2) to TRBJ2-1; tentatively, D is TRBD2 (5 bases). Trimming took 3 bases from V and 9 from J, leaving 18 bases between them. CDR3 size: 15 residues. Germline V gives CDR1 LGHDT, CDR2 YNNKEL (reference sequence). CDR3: CASSHHGKGLIEQFF. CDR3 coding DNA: TGTGCCAGCAGCCACCACGGGAAGGGTTTAATTGAGCAGTTCTTC.

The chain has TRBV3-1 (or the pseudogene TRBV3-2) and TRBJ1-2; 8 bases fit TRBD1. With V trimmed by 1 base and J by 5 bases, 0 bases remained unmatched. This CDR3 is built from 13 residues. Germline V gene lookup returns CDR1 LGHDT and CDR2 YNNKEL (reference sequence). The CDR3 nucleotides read TGTGCCAGCAGCCAAGGACAGGGGTATGGCTACACCTTC. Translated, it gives CASSQGQGYGYTF.

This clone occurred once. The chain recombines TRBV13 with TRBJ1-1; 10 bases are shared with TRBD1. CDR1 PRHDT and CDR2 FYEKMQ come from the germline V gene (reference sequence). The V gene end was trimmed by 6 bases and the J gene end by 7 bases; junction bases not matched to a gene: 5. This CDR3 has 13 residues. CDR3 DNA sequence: TGTGCCAGCAGGAAGGGGACAGGGGATGAAGCTTTCTTT. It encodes CASRKGTGDEAFF.

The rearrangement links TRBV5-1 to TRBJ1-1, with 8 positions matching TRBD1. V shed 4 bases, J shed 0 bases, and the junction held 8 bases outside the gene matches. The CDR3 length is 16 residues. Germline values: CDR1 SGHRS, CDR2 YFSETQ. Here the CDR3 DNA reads TGCGCCAGCAGCATGAACAGGGGGGCTATGAACACTGAAGCTTTCTTT. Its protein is CASSMNRGAMNTEAFF.

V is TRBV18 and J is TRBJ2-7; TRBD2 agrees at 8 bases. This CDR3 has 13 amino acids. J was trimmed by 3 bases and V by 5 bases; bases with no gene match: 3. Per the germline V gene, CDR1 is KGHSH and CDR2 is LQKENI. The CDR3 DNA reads TGTGCCAGCTCAGGGCTAGCGGGCTACGAGCAGTACTTC. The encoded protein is CASSGLAGYEQYF.

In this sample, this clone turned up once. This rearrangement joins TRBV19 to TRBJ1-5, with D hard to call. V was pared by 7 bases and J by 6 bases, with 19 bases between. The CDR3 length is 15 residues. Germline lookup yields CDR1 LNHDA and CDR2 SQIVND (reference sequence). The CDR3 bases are TGTGCCAGTAAACCAGTCGGGGAGGGAGGTCAGCCCCAGCATTTT. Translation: CASKPVGEGGQPQHF.

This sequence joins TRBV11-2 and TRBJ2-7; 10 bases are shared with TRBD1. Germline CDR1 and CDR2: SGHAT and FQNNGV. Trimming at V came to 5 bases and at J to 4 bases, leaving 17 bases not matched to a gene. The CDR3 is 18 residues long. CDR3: CASSPISRDRGSHYEQYF. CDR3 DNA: TGTGCCAGCAGCCCAATAAGCCGGGACAGGGGTTCTCATTACGAGCAGTACTTC.

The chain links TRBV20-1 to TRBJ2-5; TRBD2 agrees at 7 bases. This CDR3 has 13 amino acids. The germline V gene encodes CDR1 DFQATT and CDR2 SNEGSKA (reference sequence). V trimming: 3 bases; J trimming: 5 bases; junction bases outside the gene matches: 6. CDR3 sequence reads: CSASGGGTETQYF. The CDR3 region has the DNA TGCAGTGCTAGTGGCGGGGGAACGGAGACCCAGTACTTC.

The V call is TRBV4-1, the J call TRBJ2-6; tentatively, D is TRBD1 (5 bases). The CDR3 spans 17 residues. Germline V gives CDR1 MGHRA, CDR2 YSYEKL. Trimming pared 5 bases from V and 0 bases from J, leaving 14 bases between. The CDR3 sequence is CASSTLFQGSGANVLTF. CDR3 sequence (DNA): TGCGCCAGCAGCACCTTGTTCCAGGGCTCTGGGGCCAACGTCCTGACTTTC.

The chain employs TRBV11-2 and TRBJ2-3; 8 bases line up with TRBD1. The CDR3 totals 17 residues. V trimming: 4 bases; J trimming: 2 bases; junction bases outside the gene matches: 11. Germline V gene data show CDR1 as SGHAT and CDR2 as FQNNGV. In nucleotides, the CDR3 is TGTGCCAGCAGCTCGTTACGGACAGGGAATTTCACAGATACGCAGTATTTT. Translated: CASSSLRTGNFTDTQYF.

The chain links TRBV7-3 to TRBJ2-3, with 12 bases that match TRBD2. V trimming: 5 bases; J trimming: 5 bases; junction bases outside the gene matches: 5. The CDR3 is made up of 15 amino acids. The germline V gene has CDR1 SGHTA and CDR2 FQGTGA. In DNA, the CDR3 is TGTGCCAGCAGCCTAGCGGGGGGGTCGGTAGATACGCAGTATTTT. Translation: CASSLAGGSVDTQYF.

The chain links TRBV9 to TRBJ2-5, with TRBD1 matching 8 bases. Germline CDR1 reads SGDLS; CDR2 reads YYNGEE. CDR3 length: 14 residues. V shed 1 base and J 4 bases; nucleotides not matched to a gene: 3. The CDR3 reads CASSVRTGSETQYF. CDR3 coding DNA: TGTGCCAGCAGCGTAAGGACAGGGTCAGAGACCCAGTACTTC. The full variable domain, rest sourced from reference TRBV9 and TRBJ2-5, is DSGVTQTPKHLITATGQRVTLRCSPRSGDLSVYWYQQSLDQGLQFLIQYYNGEERAKGNILERFSAQQFPDLHSELNLSSLELGDSALYFCASSVRTGSETQYFGPGTRLLVL.

The CDR3 loop is CATSRDLAGGVAFF. The CDR3 DNA follows: TGTGCCACCAGCAGAGATCTTGCGGGGGGGGTTGCGTTTTTT. The chain has TRBV15 and TRBJ1-4, with D possibly TRBD1 on 5 matching bases. Germline loops: CDR1 LNHNV, CDR2 YYDKDF (reference sequence). The CDR3 has 14 residues. The ends were cut back, 0 bases at V and 16 bases at J, with 18 bases in the middle.

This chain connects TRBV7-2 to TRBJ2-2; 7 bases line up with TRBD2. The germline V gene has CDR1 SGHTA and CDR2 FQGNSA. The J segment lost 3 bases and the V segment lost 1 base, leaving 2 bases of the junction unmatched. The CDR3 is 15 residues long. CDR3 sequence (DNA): TGTGCCAGCAGCTTAGAGGGGAGGGACACCGGGGAGCTGTTTTTT. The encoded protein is CASSLEGRDTGELFF.

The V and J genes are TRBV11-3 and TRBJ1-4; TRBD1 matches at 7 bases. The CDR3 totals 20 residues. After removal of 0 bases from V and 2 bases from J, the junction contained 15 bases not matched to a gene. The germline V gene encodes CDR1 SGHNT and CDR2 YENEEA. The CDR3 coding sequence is TGTGCCAGCAGCTTAGATGGTATGCGACAGGGAAGAGGTACTAATGAAAAACTGTTTTTT. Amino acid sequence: CASSLDGMRQGRGTNEKLFF. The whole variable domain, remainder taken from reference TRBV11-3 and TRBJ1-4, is EAGVVQSPRYKIIEKKQPVAFWCNPISGHNTLYWYLQNLGQGPELLIRYENEEAVDDSQLPKDRFSAERLKGVDSTLKIQPAELGDSAVYLCASSLDGMRQGRGTNEKLFFGSGTQLSVL.